The T cell receptor (beta chain) under discussion was sequenced for a study of cytomegalovirus exposure and HLA in healthy donors (dated by TCRdb to between 2016 and 2019). Background on the whole study: The 500 to 800 repertoires of the first cohort and the roughly 120 validation repertoires were produced on the same platform, according to a later analysis. The aim of the study was to test whether cataloging public T cell receptors could identify signatures of past pathogen exposure. A separate validation cohort of over a hundred different subjects was used in addition to the 666-subject first cohort. To predict cytomegalovirus infection status, the study combined high-throughput TCR immunosequencing, statistical association of individual TCRs with disease status, and machine learning.

The donors were included in the validation cohort of some 120 subjects, a group kept apart from the roughly 670-subject first cohort. The sample holds one count of this clone. Its antigen is currently not known. No much larger clone is present one base from it, and per-base qualities are unavailable. Taken from the germline V gene, the CDR1 and CDR2 loops are SGHRS and YFSETQ. Between the V and J ends, shortened by 0 bases and 4 bases respectively, the junction contains 5 bases. The cysteine opens and the phenylalanine closes a CDR3 of 13 amino acids. Just the 39-base CDR3 DNA is kept, in frame starting at base 1. General study outcomes and caveats: A total of 150 to 200 TCR beta chains were listed by the study as associated with cytomegalovirus. Most TCR sequences were seen in very few donors, while some public TCRs were found in many individuals. Subsequent analysis determined that TCRs grouped into clusters in the first cohort also showed a tendency toward co-occurrence across the 120 or so validation repertoires, and about 93% of cluster scores exceeded 0. All 120 or so repertoires were used to score co-occurrence in the validation cohort in a later analysis, because that analysis had no HLA typing for the cohort. The classifier was reported to diagnose cytomegalovirus status with high specificity and sensitivity in both the original and validation cohorts. The authors suggested that the approach could potentially be extended to other disease states and immunological phenotypes. A few of the identified cytomegalovirus-associated TCR beta chains were confirmed in vitro to be specific for cytomegalovirus antigens.

Receptor amplification or capture employed the immunoSEQ multiplex PCR assay. As for how the authors treated the data: A statistical classification framework was developed to diagnose cytomegalovirus status using the catalog of TCR beta chain sequences. TCRdb provides this immuneACCESS table in a form limited to in-frame rearrangements. Some clones are lacking; in checked studies, under half of them reflect an unresolved V gene, and why the rest are absent is not known. The V and J calls and clone size were taken over from that table, and D and trimming were inferred from the DNA. Within this sample are 170,000 or so clones, with approximately 83% of them counted one time only. The top ten clonotypes cover about 2.8% of the sample.

The source of this sequence is a woman aged 18-29 years in good health and CMV-seropositive. The V and J genes are TRBV5-1 and TRBJ1-5; confidence is insufficient to name the D gene. Sample: PBMCs. DNA sequence: TGCGCCAGCAGCTTGGACAGAAATCAGCCCCAGCATTTT. This translates into CASSLDRNQPQHF. When the CDR3 is completed using the reference TRBV5-1 and TRBJ1-5 genes on either side, the full variable domain is KAGVTQTPRYLIKTRGQQVTLSCSPISGHRSVSWYQQTPGQGLQFLFEYFSETQRNKGNFPGRFSGRQFSNSRSEMNVSTLELGDSALYLCASSLDRNQPQHFGDGTRLSIL.